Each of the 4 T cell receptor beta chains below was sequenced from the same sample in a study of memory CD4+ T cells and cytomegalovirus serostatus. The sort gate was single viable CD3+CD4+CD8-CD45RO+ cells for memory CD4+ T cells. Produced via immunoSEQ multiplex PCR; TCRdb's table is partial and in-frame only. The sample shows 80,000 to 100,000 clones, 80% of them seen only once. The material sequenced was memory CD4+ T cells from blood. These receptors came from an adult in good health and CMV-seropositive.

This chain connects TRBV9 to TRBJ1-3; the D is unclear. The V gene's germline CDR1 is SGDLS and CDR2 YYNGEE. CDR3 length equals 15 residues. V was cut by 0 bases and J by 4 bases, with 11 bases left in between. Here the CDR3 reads CASSVDLGVGNTIYF. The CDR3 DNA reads TGTGCCAGCAGCGTAGACCTCGGGGTCGGAAACACCATATATTTT.

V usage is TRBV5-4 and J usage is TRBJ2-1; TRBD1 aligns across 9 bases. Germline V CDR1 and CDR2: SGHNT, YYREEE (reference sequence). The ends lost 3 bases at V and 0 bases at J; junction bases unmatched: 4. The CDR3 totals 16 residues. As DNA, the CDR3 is TGTGCCAGCAGCTCGCGGACAGGGGCCTCCTACAATGAGCAGTTCTTC. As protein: CASSSRTGASYNEQFF.

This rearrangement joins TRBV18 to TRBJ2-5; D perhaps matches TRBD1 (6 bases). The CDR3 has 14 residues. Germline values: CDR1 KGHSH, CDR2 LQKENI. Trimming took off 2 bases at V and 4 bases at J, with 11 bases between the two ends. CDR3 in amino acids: CASSPEWGRETQYF. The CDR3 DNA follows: TGTGCCAGCTCACCAGAATGGGGGCGAGAGACCCAGTACTTC.

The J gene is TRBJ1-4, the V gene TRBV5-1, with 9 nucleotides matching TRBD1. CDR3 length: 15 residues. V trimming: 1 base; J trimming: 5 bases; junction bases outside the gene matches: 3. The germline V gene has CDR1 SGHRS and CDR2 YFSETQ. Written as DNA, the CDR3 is TGCGCCAGCAGCTTGTATGGGACAGGGAATGAAAAACTGTTTTTT. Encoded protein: CASSLYGTGNEKLFF.